This entry is about one T cell receptor beta chain. This specimen belongs to a study of blood T cell repertoires in COVID-19. Study-level background: Whether acute or convalescent, the COVID-19 samples came from the United States, Italy and Spain. The analysed material was cDNA or gDNA that came from T cells, B-cell-depleted T cells, or PBMCs.

Trimming cost V 5 bases and J 0 bases; bases outside gene matches: 10. CDR3 length equals 17 residues. Germline CDR1 and CDR2: SGHTA and FQGNSA. As originally analysed: Amplification from reference gene primers served as the basis for estimated nucleated cell counts. Here immunoSEQ multiplex PCR was the method, and the copy in TCRdb shows in-frame clones only, minus some. V, J and clone size are those of that table, while D and trimming were read from the DNA. Of 200,000 to 250,000 clones in the sample, around 80% are singletons; the top ten hold around 7.7%. The TCR was taken from a woman aged 70-85 years with acute or convalescent COVID-19. The specimen sequenced was peripheral blood. The V gene is TRBV7-2, the J gene TRBJ2-7; 10 positions match TRBD2. The chain's CDR3 is CASSLRGRTSGSYEQYF. DNA for the CDR3: TGTGCCAGCAGCCTTAGGGGGAGGACTAGCGGCTCCTACGAGCAGTACTTC.